The rows below give T cell receptor beta chains drawn from one sample of a study of cytomegalovirus exposure and HLA in healthy donors. Profiled with immunoSEQ multiplex PCR; TCRdb holds only in-frame clones, not every one. This sample has fewer than 250,000 clones, with around nine tenths found just once. Sequencing was done on a sample of PBMCs. Source of these receptors: a woman between 18 and 30 years old in good health and CMV-seronegative. Both conserved end residues are part of each CDR3. The D gene is left open where the match is weak. Some rows have no size entry. The others give once, few or many, or a class for an expanded clone.

clone size	CDR3 length	V gene	D gene	J gene	CDR3 protein	CDR3 DNA
once	16	TRBV18	TRBD1	TRBJ2-7	CASSPQGQGAGYEQYF	TGTGCCAGCTCACCACAAGGACAGGGGGCAGGATACGAGCAGTACTTC
NA	17	TRBV5-1	NA	TRBJ2-1	CASSSGSELLGGEKQFF	TGCGCCAGCAGCTCTGGGTCGGAGCTCCTGGGGGGTGAAAAGCAGTTCTTC
NA	13	TRBV10-3	NA	TRBJ2-5	CAISGDSQETQYF	TGTGCCATCAGTGGCGACTCTCAAGAGACCCAGTACTTC
NA	15	TRBV28	TRBD2	TRBJ2-7	CASSSTSGGSYEQYF	TGTGCCAGCAGCTCGACTAGCGGGGGCTCCTACGAGCAGTACTTC
NA	16	TRBV5-6	NA	TRBJ2-3	CASSTSWTSGTDTQYF	TGTGCCAGCAGCACATCGTGGACGAGCGGGACAGATACGCAGTATTTT
NA	13	TRBV11-2	TRBD1	TRBJ2-7	CASLRDRAYEQYF	TGTGCCAGTCTCCGGGACAGGGCCTACGAGCAGTACTTC
NA	13	TRBV5-1	TRBD1	TRBJ2-2	CASNDRVGGELFF	TGCGCCAGCAACGACAGGGTTGGCGGGGAGCTGTTTTTT
NA	15	TRBV7-2	TRBD1	TRBJ1-5	CASSLQGQGSQPQHF	TGTGCCAGCAGCTTACAGGGACAGGGTAGTCAGCCCCAGCATTTT
NA	15	TRBV4-3	TRBD2	TRBJ2-7	CASSQDSGGGYEQYF	TGCGCCAGCAGCCAGGATAGCGGGGGGGGCTACGAGCAGTACTTC
NA	15	TRBV6-1	NA	TRBJ2-5	CASSAYSGKEETQYF	TGTGCCAGCAGTGCGTATTCAGGGAAGGAAGAGACCCAGTACTTC
NA	17	TRBV5-8	TRBD2	TRBJ2-3	CASSLKGLAGGTDTQYF	TGTGCCAGCAGCTTGAAGGGACTAGCGGGGGGCACAGATACGCAGTATTTT
NA	14	TRBV5-1	NA	TRBJ2-5	CASSLWDKQETQYF	TGCGCCAGCAGCTTGTGGGACAAACAAGAGACCCAGTACTTC
NA	14	TRBV5-4	NA	TRBJ2-3	CASSLEPSTDTQYF	TGTGCCAGCAGCTTGGAGCCCAGCACAGATACGCAGTATTTT
NA	15	TRBV10-3	TRBD2	TRBJ2-2	CAIKRSGANTGELFF	TGTGCCATCAAACGCAGCGGGGCGAACACCGGGGAGCTGTTTTTT
NA	14	TRBV27	NA	TRBJ2-7	CASSPSWPGDEQYF	TGTGCCAGCAGCCCGTCGTGGCCGGGGGACGAGCAGTACTTC
NA	15	TRBV4-2	TRBD2	TRBJ2-7	CASSQRLAGGYEQYF	TGTGCCAGCAGCCAAAGACTAGCGGGAGGCTACGAGCAGTACTTC
NA	12	TRBV29-1	NA	TRBJ2-3	CSVVRDTDTQYF	TGCAGCGTTGTGCGGGACACAGATACGCAGTATTTT
NA	14	TRBV5-1	TRBD1	TRBJ2-7	CASSFDLTGREQYF	TGCGCCAGCAGCTTTGACCTGACAGGGCGCGAGCAGTACTTC
NA	17	TRBV6-1	NA	TRBJ2-1	CASSEALLSGGDNEQFF	TGTGCCAGCAGTGAAGCGCTTCTGAGCGGAGGAGACAATGAGCAGTTCTTC
NA	16	TRBV5-1	TRBD2	TRBJ2-3	CASSRGLAGGTDTQYF	TGCGCCAGCAGCCGTGGACTAGCGGGGGGCACAGATACGCAGTATTTT
NA	13	TRBV6-1	NA	TRBJ2-1	CASSPLAAGEQFF	TGTGCCAGCAGCCCCTTGGCAGCCGGGGAGCAGTTCTTC
NA	15	TRBV5-1	NA	TRBJ1-6	CASSLGQEGLSPLHF	TGCGCCAGCAGCTTGGGGCAGGAAGGTCTTTCACCCCTCCACTTT
NA	16	TRBV11-2	TRBD2	TRBJ2-5	CASSSGLAGGQETQYF	TGTGCCAGCAGCTCGGGACTAGCGGGAGGACAAGAGACCCAGTACTTC
NA	14	TRBV13	NA	TRBJ2-5	CASSSQLAPGEQYF	TGTGCCAGCAGCTCGCAACTAGCCCCGGGGGAGCAGTACTTC
NA	13	TRBV5-1	NA	TRBJ2-7	CASSPTVTYEQYF	TGCGCCAGCAGCCCCACAGTAACCTACGAGCAGTACTTC
NA	15	TRBV19	TRBD1	TRBJ1-2	CASSMGQGGGYGYTF	TGTGCCAGTAGTATGGGACAGGGTGGTGGTTATGGCTACACCTTC
NA	15	TRBV6-1	TRBD2	TRBJ2-7	CASRPWTSGGGEQYF	TGTGCCAGCAGACCATGGACTAGCGGGGGAGGAGAGCAGTACTTC
NA	17	TRBV4-1	NA	TRBJ1-2	CASSQSLGGGANYGYTF	TGCGCCAGCAGCCAATCCCTGGGGGGGGGCGCGAACTATGGCTACACCTTC
NA	16	TRBV5-1	TRBD2	TRBJ2-5	CASSGTSGRGQETQYF	TGCGCCAGCAGCGGGACTAGCGGGCGGGGGCAAGAGACCCAGTACTTC
NA	13	TRBV27	NA	TRBJ2-3	CASSSVDRFTQYF	TGTGCCAGCAGTTCGGTTGACAGATTTACGCAGTATTTT
few	13	TRBV6-1	NA	TRBJ1-1	CASTLSGYTEAFF	TGTGCCAGCACCCTTTCGGGGTACACTGAAGCTTTCTTT
NA	15	TRBV7-2	TRBD2	TRBJ2-7	CASSSRHSGSHEQYF	TGTGCCAGCAGCTCCCGCCATAGCGGGAGTCACGAGCAGTACTTC
NA	15	TRBV19	NA	TRBJ2-6	CASSPFSSGANVLTF	TGTGCCAGTAGCCCCTTCAGCTCTGGGGCCAACGTCCTGACTTTC
few	14	TRBV13	TRBD2	TRBJ2-7	CASSGEGGGYEQYF	TGTGCCAGCAGCGGAGAGGGCGGGGGGTACGAGCAGTACTTC
NA	15	TRBV10-3	NA	TRBJ2-1	CAISVWGQSYNEQFF	TGTGCCATCAGTGTGTGGGGCCAATCTTACAATGAGCAGTTCTTC
NA	15	TRBV6-5	TRBD2	TRBJ2-3	CASSSATSGGDTQYF	TGTGCCAGCAGTTCTGCGACTAGCGGGGGGGATACGCAGTATTTT
once	15	TRBV28	NA	TRBJ1-2	CASSLGGPQNYGYTF	TGTGCCAGCAGTTTGGGGGGTCCCCAGAACTATGGCTACACCTTC
few	13	TRBV6-5	NA	TRBJ1-1	CASSYGQNTEAFF	TGTGCCAGCAGTTACGGGCAGAACACTGAAGCTTTCTTT
NA	14	TRBV5-1	NA	TRBJ1-1	CASSLDTANTEAFF	TGCGCCAGCAGCTTGGATACAGCGAACACTGAAGCTTTCTTT
NA	15	TRBV30	NA	TRBJ2-2	CAWSARERDTGELFF	TGTGCCTGGAGTGCACGGGAGCGAGACACCGGGGAGCTGTTTTTT
NA	15	TRBV10-1	TRBD2	TRBJ2-3	CASSDLAGVTDTQYF	TGCGCCAGCAGTGATCTAGCGGGAGTCACAGATACGCAGTATTTT
NA	13	TRBV5-1	NA	TRBJ1-1	CASSEDGNSEAFF	TGCGCCAGCAGCGAGGACGGGAACTCTGAAGCTTTCTTT
NA	14	TRBV28	NA	TRBJ2-7	CASSPPGEPYEQYF	TGTGCCAGCAGCCCCCCAGGGGAACCCTACGAGCAGTACTTC
NA	13	TRBV11-2	NA	TRBJ2-7	CASRFSGGYEQYF	TGTGCCAGCAGGTTTTCCGGGGGCTACGAGCAGTACTTC
NA	17	TRBV7-2	NA	TRBJ2-4	CASSLASGADTRNIQYF	TGTGCCAGCAGCTTAGCCTCGGGAGCCGACACCAGAAACATTCAGTACTTC
NA	18	TRBV9	TRBD2	TRBJ2-3	CASSVVGLAGGNTDTQYF	TGTGCCAGCAGCGTAGTGGGACTAGCGGGGGGTAACACAGATACGCAGTATTTT
NA	11	TRBV5-5	NA	TRBJ1-2	CASSFNSGYTF	TGTGCCAGCAGCTTCAACAGCGGCTACACCTTC
NA	15	TRBV10-3	NA	TRBJ2-3	CAISESEGLTDTQYF	TGTGCCATCAGTGAGTCTGAGGGACTCACAGATACGCAGTATTTT
NA	15	TRBV5-1	TRBD1	TRBJ1-1	CASRGDRGFGTEAFF	TGCGCCAGCCGCGGGGACAGGGGGTTCGGCACTGAAGCTTTCTTT
NA	14	TRBV28	TRBD1	TRBJ2-7	CASSSGQGPNEQYF	TGTGCCAGCAGTTCGGGACAGGGCCCCAACGAGCAGTACTTC
NA	17	TRBV5-1	NA	TRBJ1-1	CASSFLPGGGGSTEAFF	TGCGCCAGCAGCTTCCTACCGGGTGGGGGAGGAAGCACTGAAGCTTTCTTT
NA	16	TRBV6-5	TRBD1	TRBJ1-6	CASSSRTGGMNSPLHF	TGTGCCAGCAGTTCTCGGACAGGCGGGATGAATTCACCCCTCCACTTT
NA	15	TRBV10-3	NA	TRBJ1-3	CAISENRLGVNTIYF	TGTGCCATCAGTGAAAATAGGCTCGGGGTAAACACCATATATTTT
NA	16	TRBV9	TRBD1	TRBJ2-7	CASSASSGTDTYEQYF	TGTGCCAGCAGCGCGTCGTCCGGGACAGATACCTACGAGCAGTACTTC
NA	16	TRBV4-3	NA	TRBJ1-1	CASSQSLGNEVTEAFF	TGCGCCAGCAGCCAGTCTCTCGGGAATGAAGTAACTGAAGCTTTCTTT